A selection of T cell receptor beta chains follows, all from one sample in a study of blood T cell repertoires in COVID-19. Profiling relied on immunoSEQ multiplex PCR, and the TCRdb table lists in-frame clones only, not all of them. The sample yields roughly 240,000 clones, approximately 85% seen once. The source material was peripheral blood. The receptors were gathered from a man aged 45-65 years with COVID-19, enrolled during active disease. Each CDR3 is given with its conserved first and last residue. A D gene is named only where the DNA matches it firmly. The listing skips clone size in some rows; elsewhere it reads once, few, many or a size class.

j_call v_call cdr3_length clone_size d_call cdr3_nt cdr3_aa
TRBJ1-5 TRBV7-8 13 few - TGTGCCAGCAGCTTGGCAGGGGCCCAGCCCCAGCATTTT CASSLAGAQPQHF
TRBJ2-1 TRBV7-2 14 - TRBD2 TGTGCCAGCAGCCCCGGGACTAGCAACAATGAGCAGTTCTTC CASSPGTSNNEQFF
TRBJ1-2 TRBV6-2/TRBV6-3 13 - - TGTGCCAGCAGCTTCGACAAGAACTATGGCTACACCTTC CASSFDKNYGYTF
TRBJ2-5 TRBV6-2/TRBV6-3 16 many TRBD2 TGTGCCAGCAGTTACTCGACTAGCGGGTGGGGGGAGACCCAGTACTTC CASSYSTSGWGETQYF
TRBJ1-5 TRBV9 16 - TRBD1 TGTGCCAGCAGCCCAGGGACAGGGAAAGGCAATCAGCCCCAGCATTTT CASSPGTGKGNQPQHF
TRBJ2-1 TRBV18 15 - TRBD1 TGTGCCAGCTCACCCCCCGGGACAGTAGGCGATGAGCAGTTCTTC CASSPPGTVGDEQFF
TRBJ1-2 TRBV7-8 13 - - TGTGCCAGCAGTTCCACAGGGTTGAGTGGCTACACCTTC CASSSTGLSGYTF
TRBJ1-5 TRBV7-9 14 - TRBD1 TGTGCCAGCAGCCGGGACAGGAGCAATCAGCCCCAGCATTTT CASSRDRSNQPQHF
TRBJ2-3 TRBV29-1 14 - - TGCAGCGTTGGACGACAGGTTCACACAGATACGCAGTATTTT CSVGRQVHTDTQYF
TRBJ1-2 TRBV10-2 15 - - TGCGCCAGCAGTGAACGACAGTGGGATTGGATGGGCTACACCTTC CASSERQWDWMGYTF
TRBJ2-3 TRBV15 14 once - TGTGCCACCAGCAGAGGTCAGGGCCCAGATACGCAGTATTTT CATSRGQGPDTQYF